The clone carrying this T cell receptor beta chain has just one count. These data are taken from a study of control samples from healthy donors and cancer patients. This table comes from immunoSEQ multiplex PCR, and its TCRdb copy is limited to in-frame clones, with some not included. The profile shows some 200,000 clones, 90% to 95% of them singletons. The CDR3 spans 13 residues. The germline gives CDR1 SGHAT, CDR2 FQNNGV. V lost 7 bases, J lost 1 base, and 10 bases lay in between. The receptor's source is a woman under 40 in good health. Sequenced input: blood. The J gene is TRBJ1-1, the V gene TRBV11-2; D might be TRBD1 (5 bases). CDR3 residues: CASTGHPNTEAFF. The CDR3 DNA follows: TGTGCCAGCACAGGACACCCGAACACTGAAGCTTTCTTT. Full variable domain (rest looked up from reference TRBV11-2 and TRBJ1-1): EAGVAQSPRYKIIEKRQSVAFWCNPISGHATLYWYQQILGQGPKLLIQFQNNGVVDDSQLPKDRFSAERLKGVDSTLKIQPAKLEDSAVYLCASTGHPNTEAFFGQGTRLTVV.